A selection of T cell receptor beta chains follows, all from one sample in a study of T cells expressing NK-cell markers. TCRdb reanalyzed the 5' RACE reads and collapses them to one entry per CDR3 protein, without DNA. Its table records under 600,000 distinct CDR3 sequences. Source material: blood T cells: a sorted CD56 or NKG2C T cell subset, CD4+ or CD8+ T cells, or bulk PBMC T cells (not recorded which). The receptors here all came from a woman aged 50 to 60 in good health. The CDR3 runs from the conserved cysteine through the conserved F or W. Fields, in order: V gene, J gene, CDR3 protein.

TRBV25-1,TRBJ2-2,CASSEQQAPGELFF
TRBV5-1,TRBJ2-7,CASGQTYEQYF
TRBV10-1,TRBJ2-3,CARKGREGRPDTQYF
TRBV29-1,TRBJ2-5,CSVAEGRETQYF
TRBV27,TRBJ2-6,CASSLALISGANVLTF
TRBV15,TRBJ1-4,CATSRDGIVPNEKLFF
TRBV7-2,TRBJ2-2,CASSLAGYISGELFF
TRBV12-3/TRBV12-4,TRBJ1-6,CASSGRQGGNSPLHF
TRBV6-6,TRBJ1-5,CASSFPGGGYSNQPQHF
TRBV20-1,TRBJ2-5,CSAREQMETQYF
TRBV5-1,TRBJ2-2,CASSLMGGQGTGELFF
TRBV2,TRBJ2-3,CASRLLAGGSDTQYF
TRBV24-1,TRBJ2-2,CATSALSASGSSGELFF
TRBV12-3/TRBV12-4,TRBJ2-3,CASSPGTGRNTQYF
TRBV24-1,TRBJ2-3,CATQAVGGTDTQYF
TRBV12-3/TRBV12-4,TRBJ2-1,CASSSSGRVVNEQFF
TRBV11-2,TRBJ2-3,CASSVSGGRGDTQYF
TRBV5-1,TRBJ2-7,CASSSAGTGGDEQYF
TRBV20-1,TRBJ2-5,CSAVPGTGYEETQYF
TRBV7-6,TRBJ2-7,CASSAIAGVTYEQYF
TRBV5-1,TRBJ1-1,CASSLVTGKVDTEAFF
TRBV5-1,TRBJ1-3,CASSFTGSTYSGNTIYF
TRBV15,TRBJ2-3,CATKIESKDTQYF
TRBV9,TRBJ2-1,CASSVGVVHEQFF
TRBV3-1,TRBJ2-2,CASRQQAITAGELFF
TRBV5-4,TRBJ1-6,CASSPGQGPPLHF
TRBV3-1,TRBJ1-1,CASSQGGVAEAFF
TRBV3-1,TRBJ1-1,CASSQVGGRTEAFF
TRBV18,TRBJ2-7,CASSPPGRGGDEQYF
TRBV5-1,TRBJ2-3,CASITQPGTSTDTQYF
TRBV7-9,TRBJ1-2,CASRPGQKSNYGYTF
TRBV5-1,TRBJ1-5,CASSLGTGNYQPQHF
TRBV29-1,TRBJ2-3,CSVEPGEGTDTQYF
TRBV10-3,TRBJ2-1,CAIKRDSAFNEQFF
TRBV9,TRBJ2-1,CASSVGLAGEGEQFF
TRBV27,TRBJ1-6,CASSFGQDTSPLHF
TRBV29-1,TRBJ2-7,CSAESTGEYEQYF
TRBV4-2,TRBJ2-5,CASSQRGTGETQYF
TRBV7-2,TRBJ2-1,CASSTPGLAGGLGSYNVQFF
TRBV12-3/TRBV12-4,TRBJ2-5,CASSTDVDGETQYF
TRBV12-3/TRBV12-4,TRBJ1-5,CASSRTYSNQPQHF
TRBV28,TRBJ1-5,CASSDPRGPRNQPQHF
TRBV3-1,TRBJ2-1,CASSQGGQGEQFF
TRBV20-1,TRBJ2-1,CSANRGTGVPNEQFF
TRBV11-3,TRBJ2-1,CASSRWGGSSYNEQFF
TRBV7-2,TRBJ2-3,CASSVQGGSNTDTQYF
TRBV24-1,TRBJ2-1,CATSGAGSLTYNEQFF
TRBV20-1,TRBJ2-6,CSAVKRDNVLTF
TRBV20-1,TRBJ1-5,CSARVALQGNQPQHF
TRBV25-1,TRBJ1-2,CASSESGLSSGYTF
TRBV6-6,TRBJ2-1,CASRGSGRQNEQFF
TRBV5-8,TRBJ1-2,CASSLFATDNGYTF
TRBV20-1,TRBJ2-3,CSAVSASGTDTQYF
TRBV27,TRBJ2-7,CASANRESYEQYF
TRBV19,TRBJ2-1,CASWAGPSSYNEQFF
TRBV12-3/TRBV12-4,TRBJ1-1,CASRTLGYPEAFF
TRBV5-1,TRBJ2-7,CASSLAGQNYEQYF
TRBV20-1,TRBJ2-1,CSTGGPSSYNEQFF